Below, 8 T cell receptor beta chains from the same sample are listed, as sequenced in a study of cytomegalovirus exposure and HLA in healthy donors. PCR involved 60 Vbeta and 13 Jbeta primers. Profiled with immunoSEQ multiplex PCR; TCRdb holds only in-frame clones, not every one. The table lists roughly 110,000 clones, approximately 80% of them singletons, with 4.2% in the top ten. The sample was PBMCs. These receptors were taken from a male donor in good health and CMV-seronegative.

V gene TRBV10-3 combines with J gene TRBJ1-1; D gene uncertain. V was pared by 10 bases and J by 3 bases, with 12 bases between. This CDR3 region has 12 residues. Germline-derived CDR1 and CDR2 are ENHRY and SYGVKD. The CDR3 sequence is CATGESHTEAFF. The DNA for the CDR3 is TGTGCCACCGGGGAATCACACACTGAAGCTTTCTTT.

The chain recombines TRBV4-1 with TRBJ2-6, with 9 bases identical to TRBD1. CDR3 length equals 17 residues. The trim removed 1 base at V and 2 bases at J, leaving 3 bases unmatched. Germline-derived CDR1 and CDR2 are MGHRA and YSYEKL. CDR3 region: CASSQVQGAPGANVLTF. CDR3 coding DNA: TGCGCCAGCAGCCAAGTACAGGGGGCTCCTGGGGCCAACGTCCTGACTTTC.

The chain employs TRBV6-1 and TRBJ2-5, with a weak D call TRBD1 (5 bases). Germline V gene sequence: CDR1 MNHNS, CDR2 SASEGT. The V end was cut by 6 bases, the J end by 5 bases, with 10 bases between. The CDR3 runs to 12 residues. CDR3 DNA sequence: TGTGCCAGCAGGGGGCGTGTGGAGACCCAGTACTTC. Protein sequence: CASRGRVETQYF.

This clone was observed a handful of times. The J gene is TRBJ2-5, the V gene TRBV5-6; 10 bases match TRBD2. This CDR3 comprises 14 residues. Germline V CDR1 and CDR2: SGHDT, YYEEEE. With V trimmed by 0 bases and J by 4 bases, 0 bases remained unmatched. The CDR3 DNA reads TGTGCCAGCAGCTTGGGACTAGCGGGAGAGACCCAGTACTTC. Protein: CASSLGLAGETQYF.

The chain has TRBV2 and TRBJ2-7; TRBD2 aligns across 9 bases. The CDR3 consists of 14 residues. Germline loops: CDR1 SNHLY, CDR2 FYNNEI. J gave up 5 bases and V 6 bases, and 8 bases lay outside the gene matches. The CDR3 reads CASRWTSEYDEQYF. In nucleotides, the CDR3 is TGTGCCAGCAGGTGGACTAGCGAATATGACGAGCAGTACTTC.

The V gene is TRBV27, the J gene TRBJ2-1, with D possibly being TRBD1 (5 bases). This CDR3 has 16 residues. The germline V gene has CDR1 MNHEY and CDR2 SMNVEV (reference sequence). Trimming removed 0 bases at V and 2 bases at J, with 11 bases between. Here the CDR3 DNA reads TGTGCCAGCAGTTTATCATGGCAGGGTGCCTACAATGAGCAGTTCTTC. Protein: CASSLSWQGAYNEQFF.

V usage is TRBV20-1 and J usage is TRBJ2-7, with a possible D match to TRBD1 (5 bases). Germline V CDR1 and CDR2: DFQATT, SNEGSKA (reference sequence). V dropped 4 bases and J dropped 4 bases, with 8 bases sitting between them. The CDR3 spans 11 residues. The CDR3 spells CSANQGYEQYF. In DNA, the CDR3 is TGCAGTGCTAATCAGGGATACGAGCAGTACTTC.

This clone occurred a few times. The chain has TRBV6-1 and TRBJ1-1, with D possibly matching TRBD1 (5 bases). The CDR3 spans 14 residues. Germline-derived CDR1 and CDR2 are MNHNS and SASEGT. V lost 7 bases to trimming and J lost 0 bases, with 12 bases between them. The CDR3 DNA sequence: TGTGCCAGCACCCTGACAGCCTTGAACACTGAAGCTTTCTTT. Its translation: CASTLTALNTEAFF.